This T cell receptor beta chain was found in a study of beta chain features in type 1 diabetes (dated by TCRdb to 2016 to 2018). The study in broad terms: Mean age, gender distribution, total cell number and subset yield were not different between patients and healthy donors. The study compared the TCRB repertoires of sorted circulating CD4+ T cell subsets in recently diagnosed type 1 diabetes patients with those in matched healthy donors. A total of under 140,000,000 sorted cells were examined across all samples, and the number of cells per subset was strongly correlated with RNA yield. Regulatory and stem cell-like memory subsets were obtained from only 8 patients and about 8 healthy donors, while naive and central memory subsets were obtained from all 28 donors. General study outcomes and caveats: At VDJ recombination sites, patients with type 1 diabetes made fewer insertions and deleted more nucleotides, a pattern implying thymic rearrangement abnormalities. In all four CD4+ subsets, TCRB CDR3 length was moderately but significantly shorter in type 1 diabetes patients. PCR may preferentially amplify shorter templates, but because patient and control samples were amplified and corrected together, any resulting skew would affect both groups equally. Naive, central memory and regulatory TCRB repertoires appeared more similar among patients than among healthy donors. Because cDNA rather than genomic DNA was sequenced, highly expressing activated cells could have been over-represented, although no difference in activation and CD3 levels was found between groups. Because small numbers of individuals were included in the HLA sub-analyses, any influence of HLA type on TCRB rearrangement was left unresolved.

Of note for this clone: What this receptor recognizes is not known. Base qualities are not recorded, but no much larger clone differs from it by a single base.

A single peripheral blood draw of about 116 mL on average was collected from each donor into heparinised tubes. A BD FACSAria II and a panel including CD45RO, CCR7, CD25, CD127, CD95 and CD27 were used to sort naive, central memory, regulatory and stem cell-like memory CD4+ T cells. Every sorted population had a purity above 95%. PBMCs were separated immediately by Lymphoprep density gradient centrifugation and were stained directly, without being cultured. To minimize batch effects, samples were stained and sorted in pairs, one healthy donor with one patient per experiment. V was cut back by 8 bases and J by 9 bases, leaving a gap of 17 bases between them. The germline V gene specifies MNHNS as CDR1 and SASEGT as CDR2. CDR3 length: 13 amino acids, cysteine to phenylalanine. CDR3 DNA is the only sequence kept; it has 39 bases, read in frame from the first base. The entire amount of isolated RNA was reverse transcribed using the High Capacity cDNA Reverse Transcription Kit, so the sequenced TCRB transcripts were expressed ones. Deep immunoSEQ sequencing was applied to naive, central memory and regulatory T cell samples, giving an average of about 3.7 million total reads per sample. Sorted cells were lysed in RLT buffer, and RNA was extracted using DNase-treated RNeasy Micro or Mini kits according to cell number. To prevent cross-contamination, every cell subset was processed on its own, while patient and healthy donor samples were processed together. The immunoSEQ multiplex PCR was used to amplify TCRB sequences from cDNA, yielding 87-bp fragments that span the CDR3 region. Amplicons were sequenced on the Illumina HiSeq platform. The original pipeline was this. PCR bias was corrected computationally using synthetic template baselines, and reads within Hamming distance 2 were collapsed, with unmergeable singletons discarded. Reads were aligned to IMGT to assign V, D and J genes, CDR3 length, and insertions or deletions at six rearrangement sites. Clonotype counts were normalized to sorted cell number within each subset before computing true diversity and Gini coefficients with the tcR R package. The overlap coefficient, calculated on TCRB nucleotide sequences, was used to measure repertoire sharing. TCRdb re-hosts the immuneACCESS table, in-frame sequences only. Its copies lack some clones; in the studies checked, an unresolved V gene accounts for under half of them, and the cause for the rest is not known. D and trimming were read from the DNA, whereas the V and J calls and clone size are those reported in that table. Within this sample are some 130,000 clones, with around 10% of them counted one time only. Around 0.75% of the sample comes from the top ten.

Recombination joined TRBV6-1 with TRBJ2-1; a tentative D match to TRBD1 spans 6 bases. Sequenced: central memory CD4+ T cells from blood. The receptor comes from a man aged 30 to 39 with type 1 diabetes. The CDR3 region reads CASGNRARVEQFF. The nucleotide sequence reads as follows: TGTGCCAGCGGAAACAGGGCGAGAGTTGAGCAGTTCTTC.